What follows are 16 T cell receptor beta chains derived from one specimen sequenced in a study of blood T cell repertoires in COVID-19 (dated by TCRdb to 2019 to 2021). Libraries were made using the immunoSEQ multiplex PCR assay. In its TCRdb copy, this immuneACCESS table keeps in-frame sequences only and misses some clones. Where compared with another copy, unresolved V genes explain less than half of these, and the others have no known cause. This sample holds around 300,000 clones; under 90% were observed only once. The ten largest make up approximately 0.85% of the sample. Sequencing input: peripheral blood. All receptors derive from a woman between 40 and 50 years old who had recovered from COVID-19.

The genes are TRBV21-1 and TRBJ2-7; TRBD2, the D gene given by the table, was not confirmed from the DNA. TRBV21-1 represents a pseudogene. The CDR3 runs 16 residues. For the CDR3, the DNA is TGTGCCAGCAGCAAAGTCGTGAGAAGAGGGGAGGGCGAGCAGTACTTC. Translated: CASSKVVRRGEGEQYF.

The chain joins TRBV2 to TRBJ1-3; 7 bases map to TRBD1. The CDR3 spans 17 residues. Germline V gene sequence: CDR1 SNHLY, CDR2 FYNNEI. J was trimmed by 0 bases and V by 6 bases; bases with no gene match: 11. CDR3 in amino acids: CASSASGTDHSGNTIYF. The CDR3 coding sequence is TGTGCCAGCAGCGCCTCCGGGACAGACCACTCTGGAAACACCATATATTTT.

Concerning this clone itself: The sample contains more than one DNA sequence encoding this CDR3. The chain couples TRBV19 to TRBJ1-2; the D gene is possibly TRBD1 (5 bases). Germline assignment: CDR1 LNHDA and CDR2 SQIVND (reference sequence). V dropped 3 bases and J dropped 4 bases, with 6 bases sitting between them. This CDR3 contains 12 residues. This CDR3 is CASSMTAYGYTF. In DNA, the CDR3 is TGTGCCAGTAGTATGACAGCCTATGGCTACACCTTC.

This clone was seen just once. The chain uses TRBV7-8 and TRBJ2-3; weak D call: TRBD2 (5 bases). Trimming removed 2 bases at V and 0 bases at J, with 9 bases between. This CDR3 is 15 amino acids long. Per the germline V gene, CDR1 is SGHVS and CDR2 is FQNEAQ. The CDR3 loop is CASSLSEGSTDTQYF. CDR3 DNA sequence: TGTGCCAGCAGCTTAAGTGAGGGAAGCACAGATACGCAGTATTTT.

V gene TRBV27 combines with J gene TRBJ1-1, with D perhaps matching TRBD1 (5 bases). V was clipped by 6 bases and J by 1 base, with 21 bases between them. Looked up from germline, CDR1 is MNHEY and CDR2 is SMNVEV (reference sequence). The CDR3 runs to 17 residues. The CDR3 here is CASSPGEGWVSNTEAFF. Here the CDR3 DNA reads TGTGCCAGCAGCCCCGGGGAGGGGTGGGTGTCGAACACTGAAGCTTTCTTT.

The CDR3 DNA reads as TGTGCCAGCAGCTCCTGGACAGGAAGGGGTACTGGGGCCAACGTCCTGACTTTC. Translating gives CASSSWTGRGTGANVLTF. V gene TRBV5-5 combines with J gene TRBJ2-6, with 7 bases that match TRBD1. CDR1 is SGHKS and CDR2 is YYEKEE in the germline V gene (reference sequence). The CDR3 length is 18 residues. Trimming removed 3 bases from V and 2 bases from J; junction bases left unmatched: 11.

The V and J genes are TRBV27 and TRBJ2-3; 9 bases map to TRBD2. J gave up 0 bases and V 5 bases, and 9 bases lay outside the gene matches. The CDR3 loop spans 17 amino acids. Germline CDR1 MNHEY, CDR2 SMNVEV (reference sequence). CDR3 sequence: CASSAFHSGGSTDTQYF. The CDR3 nucleotides read TGTGCCAGCAGTGCATTTCATAGCGGGGGAAGCACAGATACGCAGTATTTT.

V gene TRBV12-5 combines with J gene TRBJ1-5; 11 nucleotides agree with TRBD1. Unmatched junction bases numbered 12, after V lost 3 bases and J lost 5 bases. CDR3 length: 18 amino acids. Per germline, CDR1 LGHNT and CDR2 FRNRAP. The CDR3 loop is CASGFTLRDRGIHQPQHF. CDR3 nucleotide sequence: TGTGCTAGTGGTTTCACCTTAAGGGACAGGGGGATCCATCAGCCCCAGCATTTT.

Worth noting for this clone: Other DNA sequences in this specimen translate into the identical CDR3. The chain couples TRBV18 to TRBJ2-5; 7 bases map to TRBD2. V shed 0 bases and J 5 bases; nucleotides not matched to a gene: 0. The CDR3 runs 13 residues. Germline CDR1 and CDR2: KGHSH and LQKENI. The CDR3 region has the DNA TGTGCCAGCTCACCACCGGGAGGGGAGACCCAGTACTTC. Its translation: CASSPPGGETQYF.

The chain employs TRBV2 and TRBJ1-2; 7 bases fit TRBD1. The CDR3 runs 14 residues. The ends lost 11 bases at V and 0 bases at J; junction bases unmatched: 9. CDR1 is SNHLY and CDR2 is FYNNEI in the germline V gene. The CDR3 protein is CAGAKGAPNYGYTF. The CDR3 DNA follows: TGTGCCGGCGCCAAGGGGGCCCCTAACTATGGCTACACCTTC.

The count of this clone is one. The chain employs TRBV5-5 and TRBJ2-7; the match to TRBD2 covers 14 bases. The CDR3 spans 16 residues. The ends lost 3 bases at V and 7 bases at J; junction bases unmatched: 9. Germline lookup yields CDR1 SGHKS and CDR2 YYEKEE (reference sequence). The CDR3 nucleotides are TGTGCCAGCAGCTCAATAGGACTAGCGGGAGGTAATGAGCAGTACTTC. Translated, it gives CASSSIGLAGGNEQYF.

The chain couples TRBV7-3 to TRBJ2-1; D might be TRBD2 (6 bases). The CDR3 covers 15 residues. The V and J ends lost 0 bases and 9 bases respectively, with 15 bases between them. Germline CDR1 reads SGHTA; CDR2 reads FQGTGA. The CDR3 DNA is TGTGCCAGCAGCTTAACCCCCACTAGCTCCGGTGAGCAGTTCTTC. Translation gives CASSLTPTSSGEQFF.

Comment on this clone: Distinct nucleotide sequences in the sample also encode this CDR3. The V call is TRBV5-1, the J call TRBJ2-3; 7 bases are a match to TRBD1. The germline V gene has CDR1 SGHRS and CDR2 YFSETQ. Germline trimming cut 2 bases from V and 2 bases from J; bases unmatched to any gene: 2. The CDR3 contains 14 residues. This CDR3 reads CASSFGQDTDTQYF. CDR3 DNA sequence: TGCGCCAGCAGCTTCGGACAGGACACAGATACGCAGTATTTT.

The chain recombines TRBV28 with TRBJ1-2; 9 nucleotides line up with TRBD1. Germline-derived CDR1 and CDR2 are MDHEN and SYDVKM. V lost 5 bases to trimming and J lost 8 bases; unmatched junction nucleotides: 6. The CDR3 is made up of 13 amino acids. The CDR3: CASSQQGARGYTF. For the CDR3, the DNA is TGTGCCAGCAGTCAACAGGGGGCGCGCGGCTACACCTTC.

The chain's CDR3 is CASSLPVSDQPQHF. In nucleotides, the CDR3 is TGTGCCAGCAGTCTTCCGGTTTCCGATCAGCCCCAGCATTTT. The V gene is TRBV28, the J gene TRBJ1-5; D unresolved. Germline CDR1 reads MDHEN; CDR2 reads SYDVKM. The length of the CDR3 is 14 residues. Trimming cost V 5 bases and J 5 bases, with 13 bases left between them.

The genes are TRBV5-8 and TRBJ2-5; a possible D gene is TRBD2 (5 bases). CDR3 length: 14 residues. From germline, CDR1 is SGHTS and CDR2 YDEGEE. Trimming took 0 bases from V and 4 from J, leaving 10 bases between them. The CDR3 region is CASSLAVGVETQYF. For the CDR3, the DNA is TGTGCCAGCAGCTTGGCTGTGGGAGTAGAGACCCAGTACTTC.